This T cell receptor beta chain was found in a study of T cell responses to AZD1222 COVID-19 vaccine (dated by TCRdb to 2020 to 2023). With respect to the entire study: TCR sequencing covered fewer than 250 trial participants: 207 given two doses of AZD1222 and 26 given two doses of MenACWY control vaccine. Trial participants were enrolled into age subgroups of 18-55, 56-69 and 70-plus years, which contained 148, 28 and 57 TCR-sequenced participants, respectively.

Interpreted using the paper, the time point label stands for: about 28 days (+/-7) after the second vaccine dose. AZD1222 recipients whose second dose came at about 4 weeks and those whose second dose came at about 12 weeks were combined into one group, since spike-specific TCR depth and breadth did not differ between the two schedules. Vaccinee samples were obtained from the UK trials COV001 and COV002, which included a single-blind randomized controlled phase 2/3 trial of AZD1222 (ChAdOx1 nCoV-19) in healthy adults. Trial participant PBMC samples were collected at day 0 and day 28 after the second dose for TCRbeta chain sequencing. The CDR3 regions of human TCRbeta chains were subjected to immunosequencing. For the original study's pipeline: TCRs in the repertoires were matched against a reference library of SARS-CoV-2-specific TCRs that had been generated with the MIRA antigen-specificity platform. Breadth was defined as the fraction of unique TCRs that were SARS-CoV-2-associated. Depth was defined as the fraction of total T cells that were SARS-CoV-2-associated. Using the MIRA data, each spike-specific TCR was mapped to the spike region that the TCR reacts to and placed in a CD4 or CD8 class. Log10-transformed breadth and depth values were compared by one-way ANOVA with Sidak's multiple comparisons tests. The table was pulled from immuneACCESS by TCRdb, which kept in-frame rearrangements only. Such tables lose some clones; where checked, under half of the loss comes from unresolved V genes, and the rest has no known cause. That table gives V, J and clone size, and the DNA gave D and trimming. The sample data list 130,000 to 150,000 clones, and about 86% of these were observed just once. The ten largest account for around 5% of the sample.

Results the study describes overall, beyond this receptor: Reportedly, close to half of the unique spike-specific TCRs recognized epitopes lying outside the regions that are mutated in the B.1.351 and B.1.1.7 variants. The whole spike protein was spanned by vaccine-associated CD4 TCRs, and dominant responses were seen in regions 160-218 and 743-854. Because no samples from the day 14 peak response were available, repertoires could be characterized only after the peak T cell response. In the small 56-69-year group, the increase in depth fell short of significance, most likely because of low power. Participants were mostly white British, with more females than males. The authors suggested clonal diversity may have been underestimated. Spike-specific TCR breadth and depth rose significantly after two AZD1222 doses compared with day 0 and with MenACWY recipients. Only six or seven AZD1222 recipients were SARS-CoV-2 seropositive at baseline, limiting conclusions about previously exposed vaccinees.

The CDR3, cysteine through phenylalanine, is 15 amino acids long. The sequence is cut down to CDR3 DNA, 45 bases in frame from base 1. Taken from the germline V gene, the CDR1 and CDR2 loops are WSHSY and SAAADI. The V end loses 7 bases and the J end loses 1 base, and a stretch of 14 bases separates them. Of note for this clone: Its antigen is unknown. Per-nucleotide qualities are absent, and no much larger clonotype sits a single base away.

This sequence was found in an adult who received the AZD1222 COVID-19 vaccine. The rearranged chain carries TRBV10-2 and TRBJ1-5, with the D gene too uncertain to name. Sequencing was performed on peripheral blood, taken 28 days after the second AZD1222 dose. The CDR3 protein is CASKNWEGSNQPQHF. The nucleotides are TGCGCCAGCAAGAATTGGGAAGGAAGCAATCAGCCCCAGCATTTT.